This TCR beta chain is drawn from a study of vaccination effects on CD4 cells after COVID-19. In the study overall: Post-vaccine sampling took place a median of 72 days after the second dose.

Method: immunoSEQ multiplex PCR; TCRdb's copy keeps in-frame clones and lacks some. The table includes approximately 26,000 clones, approximately 79% detected once. About this clone: The antigen remains undetermined.

Before sequencing took place, the ViraFEST assay used viral peptide pools to expand antigen-specific CD4+ T cells. When about ten days of culture had elapsed, CD4+ T cells were isolated. Vaccination of participants consisted of two doses of either the BNT162b2 or mRNA-1273 vaccine. On day 3 and again on day 7, half the medium was replaced with IL-2 medium. CDR1 and CDR2 from the germline V gene are SGHTS and YDEGEE. CDR3 size: 10 residues. V lost 7 bases and J 4 bases, leaving 3 bases between the germline ends. The chain couples TRBV5-8 to TRBJ1-3, with D unresolved. Sequenced here: CD4+ T cells from PBMCs cultured with SARS-CoV-2 spike peptides, sampled after COVID-19 vaccination. This sequence was found in a human donor who received a COVID-19 vaccine. Some clones in this sample may be carry-over from other donors' samples. The CDR3 is CASPGNTIYF. The CDR3 region has the DNA TGTGCCAGCCCGGGAAACACCATATATTTT.